A single sample gave rise to the 15 T cell receptor beta chains below, sequenced in a study of blood T cell repertoires in COVID-19. Only in-frame clones appear in the TCRdb table, and some are missing; sequencing was by immunoSEQ multiplex PCR. The data contain approximately 490,000 clones, approximately 86% of them singletons. Sequences were obtained from PBMCs or T cells enriched from blood (not recorded which). These receptors were taken from a woman aged 18-29 years who had recovered from COVID-19.

The CDR3 protein is CASSVENADTQYF. The CDR3 nucleotides read TGCGCCAGCAGTGTGGAGAACGCAGATACGCAGTATTTT. The chain joins TRBV10-2 to TRBJ2-3; D not resolved. This CDR3 is 13 amino acids long. Germline assignment: CDR1 WSHSY and CDR2 SAAADI. V lost 4 bases, J lost 4 bases, and 9 bases lay in between.

This chain uses TRBV10-3 with TRBJ2-5; 9 bases match TRBD1. V gave up 4 bases and J gave up 5 bases; unmatched junction bases: 5. Germline assignment: CDR1 ENHRY and CDR2 SYGVKD. This CDR3 spans 14 amino acids. CDR3 protein: CAISVGTGRETQYF. The CDR3 nucleotides are TGTGCCATCAGTGTAGGGACAGGGAGGGAGACCCAGTACTTC.

The chain couples TRBV2 to TRBJ2-3, with D perhaps TRBD1 (6 bases). Germline V CDR1 and CDR2: SNHLY, FYNNEI. This CDR3 is 13 amino acids long. Between the trimmed V and J ends, which lost 4 bases and 1 base, there was a span of 6 bases. CDR3 bases: TGTGCCAGCAGTGGACAGGGCACAGATACGCAGTATTTT. Protein product: CASSGQGTDTQYF.

V usage is TRBV11-2 and J usage is TRBJ2-5; D is uncertain. The V and J ends lost 1 base and 0 bases respectively, with 6 bases between them. From germline, CDR1 is SGHAT and CDR2 FQNNGV. This CDR3 comprises 14 residues. The DNA for the CDR3 is TGTGCCAGCAGCTTAGTCCCGTACCAAGAGACCCAGTACTTC. Translated, it gives CASSLVPYQETQYF.

The chain joins TRBV11-2 to TRBJ1-1; 7 positions match TRBD1. The J segment lost 7 bases and the V segment lost 3 bases, leaving 5 bases of the junction unmatched. The CDR3 spans 13 residues. Looked up from germline, CDR1 is SGHAT and CDR2 is FQNNGV. In nucleotides, the CDR3 is TGTGCCAGCAGCTTGAGACAGGGTAGTGAAGCTTTCTTT. Encoded protein: CASSLRQGSEAFF.

This clone appeared once. The chain uses TRBV18 and TRBJ1-2; D gene uncertain. Trimming cost V 3 bases and J 0 bases, with 11 bases left between them. CDR1 and CDR2 (germline): KGHSH, LQKENI. CDR3 size: 15 residues. This CDR3 reads CASSPYQDSNYGYTF. The CDR3 DNA is TGTGCCAGCTCACCCTACCAGGACTCTAACTATGGCTACACCTTC.

The chain links TRBV5-1 to TRBJ2-7; 13 bases line up with TRBD2. V gave up 3 bases and J gave up 4 bases; unmatched junction bases: 7. CDR1 is SGHRS, CDR2 YFSETQ, per germline. This CDR3 comprises 16 residues. The chain's CDR3 is CASSWTSGGEEYEQYF. DNA of the CDR3: TGCGCCAGCAGCTGGACTAGCGGGGGCGAAGAATACGAGCAGTACTTC.

The V call is TRBV10-3, the J call TRBJ2-7; 11 nucleotides agree with TRBD2. With V trimmed by 3 bases and J by 6 bases, 10 bases remained unmatched. Germline assignment: CDR1 ENHRY and CDR2 SYGVKD. This CDR3 has 16 amino acids. The CDR3 loop is CAISDPLSGGAIEQYF. CDR3 nucleotides: TGTGCCATCAGTGATCCCCTTAGCGGGGGGGCGATCGAGCAGTACTTC.

This sequence joins TRBV5-1 and TRBJ1-3; 7 positions match TRBD1. The CDR3 is 15 amino acids. Germline lookup yields CDR1 SGHRS and CDR2 YFSETQ. The trim removed 2 bases at V and 0 bases at J, leaving 2 bases unmatched. The CDR3 is CASSFQGGSGNTIYF. In DNA form, the CDR3 reads TGCGCCAGCAGCTTTCAGGGGGGCTCTGGAAACACCATATATTTT.

The chain uses TRBV5-4 and TRBJ1-2, with 8 bases matching TRBD1. CDR3 length: 17 residues. The J segment lost 4 bases and the V segment lost 3 bases, leaving 14 bases of the junction unmatched. CDR1 is SGHNT, CDR2 YYREEE, per germline (reference sequence). The CDR3 coding sequence is TGTGCCAGCAGCTCGTTAAACCGGGACAGGAATTCCTATGGCTACACCTTC. It encodes CASSSLNRDRNSYGYTF. Full variable domain (rest looked up from reference TRBV5-4 and TRBJ1-2): ETGVTQSPTHLIKTRGQQVTLRCSSQSGHNTVSWYQQALGQGPQFIFQYYREEENGRGNFPPRFSGLQFPNYSSELNVNALELDDSALYLCASSSLNRDRNSYGYTFGSGTRLTVV.

The chain combines TRBV27 with TRBJ2-4; no reliable D call. Germline lookup yields CDR1 MNHEY and CDR2 SMNVEV (reference sequence). The CDR3 has 13 amino acids. V was cut by 10 bases and J by 1 base, with 11 bases left in between. The CDR3 DNA sequence: TGTGCCACTGGGTCCGGGGCCAAAAACATTCAGTACTTC. Its translation is CATGSGAKNIQYF.

J is TRBJ1-2 and V is TRBV6-5; the match to TRBD1 covers 10 bases. The CDR3 totals 15 residues. With 4 bases clipped from V and 8 bases from J, the junction kept 10 bases outside the gene matches. Germline V CDR1 and CDR2: MNHEY, SVGAGI. The CDR3 loop reads CASSLTGGTYDGYTF. The DNA for the CDR3 is TGTGCCAGCAGTTTGACAGGGGGCACATACGACGGCTACACCTTC.

For this clone: This CDR3 is also generated by other DNA sequences in the sample. Written as DNA, the CDR3 is TGTGCCAGCCGGCGGGACAGTCAAGAGACCCAGTACTTC. Amino acid sequence: CASRRDSQETQYF. The J gene is TRBJ2-5, the V gene TRBV5-4, with D maybe TRBD1 (7 bases). Germline CDR1 is SGHNT and CDR2 is YYREEE (reference sequence). V gave up 7 bases and J gave up 2 bases, with 12 bases separating them. The CDR3 covers 13 residues.

The chain couples TRBV10-1 to TRBJ1-1; 8 bases match TRBD1. Trimming removed 3 bases from V and 1 base from J; junction bases left unmatched: 4. The CDR3 sequence is 15 residues long. Germline CDR1 is WNHNN and CDR2 is SYGVQD (reference sequence). The CDR3 spells CASSDGTGGNTEAFF. The DNA of the CDR3 is TGCGCCAGCAGTGACGGTACAGGGGGGAACACTGAAGCTTTCTTT.

The V gene is TRBV18, the J gene TRBJ2-5, with 11 bases that match TRBD2. CDR3 length: 15 residues. The V and J ends lost 1 base and 2 bases, in that order; junction bases with no gene match: 0. CDR1 KGHSH and CDR2 LQKENI come from the germline V gene. This CDR3 is CASSPLAGGQETQYF. Written as DNA, the CDR3 is TGTGCCAGCTCACCACTAGCGGGGGGGCAAGAGACCCAGTACTTC.